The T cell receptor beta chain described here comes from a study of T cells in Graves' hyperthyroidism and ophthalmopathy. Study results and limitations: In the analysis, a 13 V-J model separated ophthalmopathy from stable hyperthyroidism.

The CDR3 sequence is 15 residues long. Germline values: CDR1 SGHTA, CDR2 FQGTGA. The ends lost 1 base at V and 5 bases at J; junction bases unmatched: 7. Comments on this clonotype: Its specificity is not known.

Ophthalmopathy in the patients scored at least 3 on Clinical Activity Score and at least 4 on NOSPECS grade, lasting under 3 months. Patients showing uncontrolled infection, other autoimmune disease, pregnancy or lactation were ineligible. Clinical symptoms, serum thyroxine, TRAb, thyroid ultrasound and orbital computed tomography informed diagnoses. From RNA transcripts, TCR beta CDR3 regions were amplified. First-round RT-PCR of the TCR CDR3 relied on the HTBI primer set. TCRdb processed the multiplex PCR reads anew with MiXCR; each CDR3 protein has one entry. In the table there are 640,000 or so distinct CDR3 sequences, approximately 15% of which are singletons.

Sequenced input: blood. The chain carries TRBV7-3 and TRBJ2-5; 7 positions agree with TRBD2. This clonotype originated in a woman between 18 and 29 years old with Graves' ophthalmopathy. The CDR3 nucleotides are TGTGCCAGCAGCTTAATGGGACTACCGGCCGAGACCCAGTACTTC. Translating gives CASSLMGLPAETQYF. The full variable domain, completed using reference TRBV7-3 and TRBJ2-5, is GAGVSQTPSNKVTEKGKYVELRCDPISGHTALYWYRQSLGQGPEFLIYFQGTGAADDSGLPNDRFFAVRPEGSVSTLKIQRTERGDSAVYLCASSLMGLPAETQYFGPGTRLLVL.